Included here is one T cell receptor beta chain sequence, with context. The source of the sample is a study of blood T cell repertoires in COVID-19. The protocol was immunoSEQ multiplex PCR, while the TCRdb copy is restricted to in-frame clones and leaves out a portion. The sample lists 60,000 or so clones, approximately 80% occurring once. What was sequenced was peripheral blood. The clonotype comes from a man older than 75 with acute or convalescent COVID-19.

In nucleotides, the CDR3 is TGTGCCAGCAGCTCTTCCGGGGGGGCCTACAATGAGCAGTTCTTC. This codes for CASSSSGGAYNEQFF. The V call is TRBV7-9, the J call TRBJ2-1; TRBD2 matches 8 bases. V shed 4 bases and J 2 bases; nucleotides not matched to a gene: 4. Germline values: CDR1 SEHNR, CDR2 FQNEAQ (reference sequence). The CDR3 has 15 amino acids.